This T cell receptor beta chain was recorded in a study of CD8+CD57+ T cells in acquired aplastic anemia (dated by TCRdb to 2016 to 2019). Background on the whole study: DNA extracted from sorted CD4+ and CD8+ cells had a mean of about 3.2 ug, with a range of roughly 0.17 to 30 ug. CD8+CD57+ expansion was defined as a frequency above the mean frequency observed in healthy subjects. Results the study describes overall, beyond this receptor: No significant difference in CD8+ Simpson's diversity was found between patients and healthy controls (P=0.060). Although twenty-nine CD8+ CDR3 sequences were shared by patients and controls, these sequences appeared highly expressed in patients and within the immunodominant clones of patients.

The cysteine opens and the phenylalanine closes a CDR3 of 14 amino acids. Kept here is only the CDR3 DNA, which spans 42 bases and is read in frame from base 1. The germline V gene sets CDR1 to SGDLS and CDR2 to YYNGEE. Patients chosen for sequencing had shown expansion of CD8+CD57+ cells by flow cytometry. Severe acquired aplastic anemia was diagnosed in all patients according to International Study of Aplastic Anemia and Agranulocytosis and Camitta criteria. No patient had received any therapy when blood was sampled. In this study, sorted CD4+ and CD8+ T cells from the blood of healthy subjects and of severe aplastic anemia patients had their TCR repertoires deep-sequenced. In the USA, patient enrollment took place under clinicaltrials.gov protocols 00001620, 01623167, 00001397, 00071045, 00081523 and 00961064. Ficoll-Paque density gradient centrifugation was used to isolate peripheral blood mononuclear cells. Before DNA extraction, CD4+ and CD8+ T cells were sorted with FACS or magnetic beads.

Genomic DNA was used as template for profiling of TCR beta VDJ combinations and CDR3 sequences. An Illumina HiSeq 2000 was used for TCR repertoire sequencing. Concerning the study's data processing: Repertoires were assessed using TRBV/TRBJ rearrangement plots, CDR3 size and DJ length profiles, and Simpson's diversity index. The immunodominant clone was defined as the most abundant DNA sequence in deep sequencing data. CDR3 amino acid sequences were checked for sharing between subjects and were compared against published repertoires and the VDJdb database. The public reads were quality trimmed at Q25 with fastp and then assembled into clones with MiXCR by TCRdb, keeping productive beta chains. Every CDR3 protein is listed once, alongside the most common genes and DNA of its rows. The V and J calls were determined by TCRdb, not by the authors. In all, the sample holds 260,000 or so distinct CDR3 sequences, and roughly 82% of those were seen once. The ten biggest clones cover roughly two fifths of the sample.

In regard to this clonotype: Its antigen remains undetermined. One junction end does not reproduce the germline sequence, and a read error may be involved.

Specimen: sorted CD4+, CD8+, or CD8+CD57+ T cells (not recorded which) from PBMCs. The chain is made from TRBV9 and TRBJ2-7; 7 of the junction bases match TRBD2. The receptor was isolated from a human donor with aplastic anemia. The nucleotide sequence reads TGTGCCAGCAGCATCATAGCGGGTAACTACGGGCAGTACTTC. Translation gives CASSIIAGNYGQYF. The CDR3 plus the reference TRBV9 and TRBJ2-7 genes for the other parts give the full variable domain: DSGVTQTPKHLITATGQRVTLRCSPRSGDLSVYWYQQSLDQGLQFLIQYYNGEERAKGNILERFSAQQFPDLHSELNLSSLELGDSALYFCASSIIAGNYGQYFGPGTRLTVT.